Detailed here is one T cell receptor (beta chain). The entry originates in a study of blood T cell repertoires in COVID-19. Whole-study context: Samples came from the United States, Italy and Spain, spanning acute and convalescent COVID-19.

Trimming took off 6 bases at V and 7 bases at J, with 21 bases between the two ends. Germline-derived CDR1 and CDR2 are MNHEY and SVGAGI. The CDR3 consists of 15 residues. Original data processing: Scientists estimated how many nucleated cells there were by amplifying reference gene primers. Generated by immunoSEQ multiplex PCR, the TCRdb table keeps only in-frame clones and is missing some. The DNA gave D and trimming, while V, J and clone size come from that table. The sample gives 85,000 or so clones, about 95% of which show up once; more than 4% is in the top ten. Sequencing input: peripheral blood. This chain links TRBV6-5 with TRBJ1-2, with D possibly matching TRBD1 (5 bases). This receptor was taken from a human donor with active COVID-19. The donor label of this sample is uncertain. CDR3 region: CASSPRALQQVGYTF. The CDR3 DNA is TGTGCCAGCAGCCCCAGGGCCCTTCAACAGGTTGGCTACACCTTC.